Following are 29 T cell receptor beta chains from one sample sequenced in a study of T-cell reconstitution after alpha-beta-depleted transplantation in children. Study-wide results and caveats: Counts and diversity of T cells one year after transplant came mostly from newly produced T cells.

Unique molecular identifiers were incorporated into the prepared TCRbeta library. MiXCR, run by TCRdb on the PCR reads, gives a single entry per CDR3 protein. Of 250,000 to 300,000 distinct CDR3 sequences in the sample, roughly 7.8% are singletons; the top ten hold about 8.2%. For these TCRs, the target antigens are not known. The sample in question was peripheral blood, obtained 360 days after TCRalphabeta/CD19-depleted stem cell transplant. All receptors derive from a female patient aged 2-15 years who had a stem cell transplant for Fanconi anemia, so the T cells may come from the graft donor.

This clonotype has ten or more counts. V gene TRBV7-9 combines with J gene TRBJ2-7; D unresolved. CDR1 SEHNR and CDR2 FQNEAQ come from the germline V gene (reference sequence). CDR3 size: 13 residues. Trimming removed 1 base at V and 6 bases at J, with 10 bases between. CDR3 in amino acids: CASSLGGPREQYF. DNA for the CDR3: TGTGCCAGCAGCTTAGGTGGACCGCGCGAGCAGTACTTC.

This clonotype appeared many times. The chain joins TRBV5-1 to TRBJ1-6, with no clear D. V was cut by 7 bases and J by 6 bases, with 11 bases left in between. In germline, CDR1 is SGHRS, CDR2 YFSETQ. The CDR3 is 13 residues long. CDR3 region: CASRALGNSPLHF. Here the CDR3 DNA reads TGCGCCAGCCGGGCCCTGGGTAATTCACCCCTCCACTTT.

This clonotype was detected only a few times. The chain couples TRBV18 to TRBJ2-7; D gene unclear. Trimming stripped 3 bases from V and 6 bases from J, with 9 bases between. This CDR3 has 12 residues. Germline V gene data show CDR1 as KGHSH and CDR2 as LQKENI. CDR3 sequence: CASSPLPGEQYV. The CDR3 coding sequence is TGTGCCAGCTCACCCCTCCCCGGCGAGCAGTACGTC.

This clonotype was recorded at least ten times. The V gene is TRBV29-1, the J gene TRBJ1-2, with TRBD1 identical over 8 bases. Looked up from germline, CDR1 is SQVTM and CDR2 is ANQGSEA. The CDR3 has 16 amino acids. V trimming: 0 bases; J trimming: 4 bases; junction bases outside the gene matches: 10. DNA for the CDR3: TGCAGCGTTGAAGACTTAAGACAGGGGTTTACCTATGGCTACACCTTC. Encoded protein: CSVEDLRQGFTYGYTF.

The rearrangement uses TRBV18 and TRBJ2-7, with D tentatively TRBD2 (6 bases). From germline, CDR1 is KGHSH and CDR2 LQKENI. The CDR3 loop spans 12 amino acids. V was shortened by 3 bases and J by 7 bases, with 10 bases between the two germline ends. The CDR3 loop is CASSPVGGEQYF. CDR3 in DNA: TGTGCCAGCTCACCGGTTGGGGGGGAGCAGTACTTC.

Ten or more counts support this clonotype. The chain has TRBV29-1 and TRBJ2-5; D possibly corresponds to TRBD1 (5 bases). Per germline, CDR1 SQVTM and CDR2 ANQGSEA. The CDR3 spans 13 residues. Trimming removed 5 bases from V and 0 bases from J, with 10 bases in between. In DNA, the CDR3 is TGCAGCGTTACTCTGACAGACCAAGAGACCCAGTACTTC. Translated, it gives CSVTLTDQETQYF.

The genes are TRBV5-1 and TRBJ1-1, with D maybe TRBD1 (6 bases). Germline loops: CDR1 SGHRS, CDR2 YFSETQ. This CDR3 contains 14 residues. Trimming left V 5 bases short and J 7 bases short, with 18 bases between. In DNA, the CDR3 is TGCGCCAGCAGTTTAACAGGGACACCCATTGAAGCTTTCTTT. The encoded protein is CASSLTGTPIEAFF.

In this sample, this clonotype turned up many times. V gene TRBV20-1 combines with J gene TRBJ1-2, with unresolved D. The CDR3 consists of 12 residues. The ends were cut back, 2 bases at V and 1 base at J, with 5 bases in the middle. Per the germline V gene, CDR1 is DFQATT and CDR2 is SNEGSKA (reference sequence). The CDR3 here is CSARTVNYGYTF. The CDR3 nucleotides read TGCAGTGCTAGAACGGTTAACTATGGCTACACCTTC.

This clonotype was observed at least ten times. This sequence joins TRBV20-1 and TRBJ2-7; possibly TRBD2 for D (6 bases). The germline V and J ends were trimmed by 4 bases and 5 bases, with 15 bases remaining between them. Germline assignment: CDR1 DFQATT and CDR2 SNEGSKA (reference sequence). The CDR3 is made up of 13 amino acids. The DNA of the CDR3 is TGCAGTGCTAAGCCCGGCGGGGTAGACGAGCAGTACTTC. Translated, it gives CSAKPGGVDEQYF.

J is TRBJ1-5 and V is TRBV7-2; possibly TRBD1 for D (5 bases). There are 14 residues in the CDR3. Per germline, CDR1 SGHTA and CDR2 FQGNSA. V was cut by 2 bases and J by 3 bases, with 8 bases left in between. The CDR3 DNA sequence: TGTGCCAGCAGCTTATGGGGGGTCAATCAGCCCCAGCATTTT. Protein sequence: CASSLWGVNQPQHF.

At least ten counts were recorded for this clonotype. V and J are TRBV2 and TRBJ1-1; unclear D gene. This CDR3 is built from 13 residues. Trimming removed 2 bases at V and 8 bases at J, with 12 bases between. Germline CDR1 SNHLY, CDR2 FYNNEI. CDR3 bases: TGTGCCAGCAGTGAAATTGTCGAGACGGAAGCTTTCTTT. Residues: CASSEIVETEAFF.

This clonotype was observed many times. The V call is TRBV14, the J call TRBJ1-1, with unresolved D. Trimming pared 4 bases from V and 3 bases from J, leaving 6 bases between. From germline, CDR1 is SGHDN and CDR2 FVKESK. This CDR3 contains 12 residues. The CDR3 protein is CASSPQYTEAFF. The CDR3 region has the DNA TGTGCCAGCAGCCCCCAATACACTGAAGCTTTCTTT.

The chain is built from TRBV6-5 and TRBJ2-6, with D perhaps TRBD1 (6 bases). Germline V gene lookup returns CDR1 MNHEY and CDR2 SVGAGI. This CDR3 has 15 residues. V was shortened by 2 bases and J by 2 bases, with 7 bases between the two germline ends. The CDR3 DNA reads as TGTGCCAGCAGTTACAAGGGGGCTGGGGCCAACGTCCTGACTTTC. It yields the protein CASSYKGAGANVLTF.

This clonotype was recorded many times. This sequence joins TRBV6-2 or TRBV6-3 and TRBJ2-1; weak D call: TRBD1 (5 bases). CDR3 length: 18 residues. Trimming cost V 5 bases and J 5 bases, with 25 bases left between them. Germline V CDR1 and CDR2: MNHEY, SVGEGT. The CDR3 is CASSALGVAESLNNEQFF. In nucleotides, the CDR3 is TGTGCCAGCAGTGCGCTAGGGGTGGCGGAGAGCCTTAACAATGAGCAGTTCTTC.

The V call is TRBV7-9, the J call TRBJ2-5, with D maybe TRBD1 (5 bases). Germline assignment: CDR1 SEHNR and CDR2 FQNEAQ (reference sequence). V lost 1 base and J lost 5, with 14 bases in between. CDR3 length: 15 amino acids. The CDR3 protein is CASSLGLLGDETQYF. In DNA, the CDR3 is TGTGCCAGCAGCTTAGGACTGCTAGGGGATGAGACCCAGTACTTC. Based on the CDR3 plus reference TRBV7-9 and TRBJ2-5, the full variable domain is DTGVSQNPRHKITKRGQNVTFRCDPISEHNRLYWYRQTLGQGPEFLTYFQNEAQLEKSRLLSDRFSAERPKGSFSTLEIQRTEQGDSAMYLCASSLGLLGDETQYFGPGTRLLVL.

This CDR3 reads CASSREGLGEAFF. The CDR3 DNA is TGTGCCAGCAGTAGGGAGGGGCTTGGTGAAGCTTTCTTT. J is TRBJ1-1 and V is TRBV2; a weak D match, TRBD1 (5 bases). CDR3 length equals 13 residues. V lost 5 bases and J 7 bases, leaving 14 bases between the germline ends. Germline CDR1 is SNHLY and CDR2 is FYNNEI.

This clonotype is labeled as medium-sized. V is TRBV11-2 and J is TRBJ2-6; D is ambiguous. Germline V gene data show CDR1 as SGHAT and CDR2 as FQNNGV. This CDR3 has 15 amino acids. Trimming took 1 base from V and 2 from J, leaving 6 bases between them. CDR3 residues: CASSLGEAGANVLTF. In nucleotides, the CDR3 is TGTGCCAGCAGCTTAGGAGAGGCTGGGGCCAACGTCCTGACTTTC.

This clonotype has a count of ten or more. This CDR3 reads CASSQGWDSYNEQFF. DNA of the CDR3: TGTGCCAGCAGCCAAGGTTGGGACAGTTACAATGAGCAGTTCTTC. The rearrangement uses TRBV3-1 and TRBJ2-1; 7 nucleotides match TRBD1. Germline V gives CDR1 LGHDT, CDR2 YNNKEL (reference sequence). The CDR3 is 15 amino acids. Trimming removed 1 base from V and 4 bases from J; junction bases left unmatched: 4.

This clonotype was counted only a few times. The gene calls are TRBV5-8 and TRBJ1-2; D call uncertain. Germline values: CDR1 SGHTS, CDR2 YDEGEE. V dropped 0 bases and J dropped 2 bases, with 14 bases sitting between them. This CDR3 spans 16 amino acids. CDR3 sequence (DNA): TGTGCCAGCAGCTTGGTAACAAAGTTTCAGAACTATGGCTACACCTTC. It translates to CASSLVTKFQNYGYTF. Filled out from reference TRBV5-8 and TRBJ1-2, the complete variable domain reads EAGVTQSPTHLIKTRGQQATLRCSPISGHTSVYWYQQALGLGLQFLLWYDEGEERNRGNFPPRFSGRQFPNYSSELNVNALELEDSALYLCASSLVTKFQNYGYTFGSGTRLTVV.

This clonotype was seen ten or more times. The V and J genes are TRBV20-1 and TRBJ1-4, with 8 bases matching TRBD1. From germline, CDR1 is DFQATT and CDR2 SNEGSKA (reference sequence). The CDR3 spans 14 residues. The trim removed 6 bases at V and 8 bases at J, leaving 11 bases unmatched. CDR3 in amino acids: CSAAEDRAIEKLFF. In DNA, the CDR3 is TGCAGTGCGGCTGAGGACAGGGCTATCGAAAAACTGTTTTTT.

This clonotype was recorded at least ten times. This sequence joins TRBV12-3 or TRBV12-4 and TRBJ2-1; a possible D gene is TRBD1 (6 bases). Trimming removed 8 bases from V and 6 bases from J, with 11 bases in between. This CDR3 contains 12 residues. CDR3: CASGQGGNEQFF. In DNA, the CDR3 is TGTGCCAGCGGACAAGGGGGCAATGAGCAGTTCTTC.

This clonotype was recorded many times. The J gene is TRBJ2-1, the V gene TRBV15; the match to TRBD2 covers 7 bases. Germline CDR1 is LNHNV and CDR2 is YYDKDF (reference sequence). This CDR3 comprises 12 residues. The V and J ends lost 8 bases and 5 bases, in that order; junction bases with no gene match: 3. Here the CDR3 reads CATEGGNNEQFF. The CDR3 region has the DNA TGTGCCACCGAGGGAGGGAACAATGAGCAGTTCTTC. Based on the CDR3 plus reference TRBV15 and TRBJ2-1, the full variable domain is DAMVIQNPRYQVTQFGKPVTLSCSQTLNHNVMYWYQQKSSQAPKLLFHYYDKDFNNEADTPDNFQSRRPNTSFCFLDIRSPGLGDTAMYLCATEGGNNEQFFGPGTRLTVL.

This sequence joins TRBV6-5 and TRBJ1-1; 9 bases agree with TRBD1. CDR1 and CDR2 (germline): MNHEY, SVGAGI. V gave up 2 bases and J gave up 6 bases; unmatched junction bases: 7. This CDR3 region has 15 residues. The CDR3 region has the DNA TGTGCCAGCAGTTACAGGACAGGGGTAAGGGCTGAAGCTTTCTTT. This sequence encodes CASSYRTGVRAEAFF.

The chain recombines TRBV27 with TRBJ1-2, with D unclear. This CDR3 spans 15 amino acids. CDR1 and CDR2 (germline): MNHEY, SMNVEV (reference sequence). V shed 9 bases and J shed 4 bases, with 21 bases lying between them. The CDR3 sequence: CASDPAVRRSYGYTF. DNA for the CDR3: TGTGCCAGTGACCCAGCGGTGAGGCGCAGCTATGGCTACACCTTC.

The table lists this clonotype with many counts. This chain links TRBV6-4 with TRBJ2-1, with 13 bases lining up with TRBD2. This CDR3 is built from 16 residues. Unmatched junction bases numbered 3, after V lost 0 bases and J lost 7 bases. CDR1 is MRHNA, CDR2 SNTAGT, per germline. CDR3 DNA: TGTGCCAGCAGTGACTCCGGGACTAGCGGGGTGAATGAGCAGTTCTTC. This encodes CASSDSGTSGVNEQFF.

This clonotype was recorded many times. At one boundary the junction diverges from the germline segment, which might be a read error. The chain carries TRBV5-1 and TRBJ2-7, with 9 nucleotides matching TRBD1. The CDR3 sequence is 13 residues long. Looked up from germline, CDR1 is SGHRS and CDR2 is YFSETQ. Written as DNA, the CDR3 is TGTGCCAGCAGTCTGACAGGGGGCTACGAGCAGTACTTC. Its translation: CASSLTGGYEQYF.

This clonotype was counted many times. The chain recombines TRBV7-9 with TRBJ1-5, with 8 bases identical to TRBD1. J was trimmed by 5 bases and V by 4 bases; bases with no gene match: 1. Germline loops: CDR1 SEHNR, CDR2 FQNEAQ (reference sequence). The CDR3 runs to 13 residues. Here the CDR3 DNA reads TGTGCCAGCAGCTCGACAGGGGATCAGCCCCAGCATTTT. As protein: CASSSTGDQPQHF.

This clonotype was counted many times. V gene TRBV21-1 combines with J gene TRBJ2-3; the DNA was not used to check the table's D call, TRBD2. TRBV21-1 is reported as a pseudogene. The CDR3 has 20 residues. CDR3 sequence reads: CASSKLRGLAGGSRPDTQYF. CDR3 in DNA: TGTGCCAGCAGCAAACTCCGGGGACTAGCGGGGGGGAGTAGACCAGATACGCAGTATTTT.

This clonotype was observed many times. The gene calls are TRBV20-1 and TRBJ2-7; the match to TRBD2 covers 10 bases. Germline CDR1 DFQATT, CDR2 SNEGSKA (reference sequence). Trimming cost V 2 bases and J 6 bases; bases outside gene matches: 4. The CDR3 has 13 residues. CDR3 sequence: CSARLAGVGEQYF. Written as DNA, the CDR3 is TGCAGTGCTAGACTAGCGGGGGTTGGCGAGCAGTACTTC.